This T cell receptor beta chain was obtained from a study of sequential checkpoint blockade in melanoma. Background on the study: Arm A got nivolumab then ipilimumab; arm B the reverse, 1:1. After both sequences, patients received maintenance nivolumab.

Noted treatment: randomized to nivolumab then ipilimumab (arm A) or the reverse (arm B). Patients had received no earlier DNA-damaging chemotherapy. The repertoire was sequenced with immunoSEQ multiplex PCR; TCRdb's copy has only in-frame clones and lacks some. Among around 11,000 clones listed, roughly 60% were seen once. CDR1 is SQVTM and CDR2 is ANQGSEA in the germline V gene. The CDR3 spans 16 residues. This receptor was identified in a human donor with melanoma. The chain is built from TRBV29-1 and TRBJ2-1; TRBD2 matches 8 bases. Material: CD8+ T cells sorted from blood (inferred from file names), obtained from a patient given nivolumab and ipilimumab in sequence. CDR3 region: CSVGLFSGNSYNEQFF. DNA for the CDR3: TGCAGTGTGGGTCTCTTTAGCGGGAACTCCTACAATGAGCAGTTCTTC.